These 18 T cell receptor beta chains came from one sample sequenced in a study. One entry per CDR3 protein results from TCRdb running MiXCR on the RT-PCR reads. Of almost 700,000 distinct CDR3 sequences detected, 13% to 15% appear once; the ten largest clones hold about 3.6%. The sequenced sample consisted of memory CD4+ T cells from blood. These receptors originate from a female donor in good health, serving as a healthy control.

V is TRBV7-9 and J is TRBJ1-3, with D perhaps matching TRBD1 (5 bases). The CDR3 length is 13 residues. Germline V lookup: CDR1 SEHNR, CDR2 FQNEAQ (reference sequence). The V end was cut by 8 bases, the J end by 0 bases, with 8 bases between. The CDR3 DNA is TGTGCCAGCGGGGCCAGCTCTGGAAACACCATATATTTT. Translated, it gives CASGASSGNTIYF. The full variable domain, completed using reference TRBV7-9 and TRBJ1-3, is DTGVSQNPRHKITKRGQNVTFRCDPISEHNRLYWYRQTLGQGPEFLTYFQNEAQLEKSRLLSDRFSAERPKGSFSTLEIQRTEQGDSAMYLCASGASSGNTIYFGEGSWLTVV.

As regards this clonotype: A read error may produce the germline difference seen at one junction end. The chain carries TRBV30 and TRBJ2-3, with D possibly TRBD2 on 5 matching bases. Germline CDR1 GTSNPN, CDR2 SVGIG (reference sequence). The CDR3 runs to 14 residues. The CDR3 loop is CAWTRGLATDKQYF. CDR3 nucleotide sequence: TGTGCCTGGACACGTGGGCTAGCCACAGATAAGCAGTATTTT.

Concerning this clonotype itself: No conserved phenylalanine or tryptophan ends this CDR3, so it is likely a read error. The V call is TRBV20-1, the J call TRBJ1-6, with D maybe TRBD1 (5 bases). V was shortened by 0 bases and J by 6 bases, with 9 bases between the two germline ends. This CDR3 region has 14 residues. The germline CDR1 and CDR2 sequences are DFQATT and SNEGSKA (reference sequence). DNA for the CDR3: TGCAGTGCTAGAGATGGGGACCCTAATTCACCCCTCCACCTT. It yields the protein CSARDGDPNSPLHL.

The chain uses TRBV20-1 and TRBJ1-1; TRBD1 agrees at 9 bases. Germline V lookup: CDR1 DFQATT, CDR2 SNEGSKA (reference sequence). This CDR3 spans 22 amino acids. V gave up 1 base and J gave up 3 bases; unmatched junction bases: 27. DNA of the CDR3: TGCAGTGCTAGAGCGAGTGAGTCCCTCCGGGACAGGGTCCCTACACGGGACACTGAAGCTTTCTTT. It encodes CSARASESLRDRVPTRDTEAFF.

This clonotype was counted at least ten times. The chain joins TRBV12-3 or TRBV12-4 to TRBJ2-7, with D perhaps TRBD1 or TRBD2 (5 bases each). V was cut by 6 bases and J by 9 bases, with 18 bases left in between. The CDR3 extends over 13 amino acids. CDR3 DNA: TGTGCCAGCAGGCTGGACGGGACCTGGGGGCAGTACTTC. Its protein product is CASRLDGTWGQYF.

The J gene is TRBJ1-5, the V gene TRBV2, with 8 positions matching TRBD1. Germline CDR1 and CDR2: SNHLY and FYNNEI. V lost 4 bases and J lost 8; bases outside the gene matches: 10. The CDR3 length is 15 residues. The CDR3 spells CASSGFAGGIEPQHF. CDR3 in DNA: TGTGCCAGCAGTGGATTCGCAGGGGGCATAGAGCCCCAGCATTTT. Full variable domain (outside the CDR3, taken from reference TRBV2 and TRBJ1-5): EPEVTQTPSHQVTQMGQEVILRCVPISNHLYFYWYRQILGQKVEFLVSFYNNEISEKSEIFDDQFSVERPDGSNFTLKIRSTKLEDSAMYFCASSGFAGGIEPQHFGDGTRLSIL.

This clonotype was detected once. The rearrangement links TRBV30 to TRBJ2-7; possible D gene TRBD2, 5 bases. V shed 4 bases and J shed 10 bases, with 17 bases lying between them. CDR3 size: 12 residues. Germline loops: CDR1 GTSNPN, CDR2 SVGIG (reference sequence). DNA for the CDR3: TGTGCCTGGACCGACGGGCGGGCCAATCAGTACTTC. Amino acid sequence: CAWTDGRANQYF. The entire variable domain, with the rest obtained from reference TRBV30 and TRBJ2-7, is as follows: SQTIHQWPATLVQPVGSPLSLECTVEGTSNPNLYWYRQAAGRGLQLLFYSVGIGQISSEVPQNLSASRPQDRQFILSSKKLLLSDSGFYLCAWTDGRANQYFGPGTRLTVT.

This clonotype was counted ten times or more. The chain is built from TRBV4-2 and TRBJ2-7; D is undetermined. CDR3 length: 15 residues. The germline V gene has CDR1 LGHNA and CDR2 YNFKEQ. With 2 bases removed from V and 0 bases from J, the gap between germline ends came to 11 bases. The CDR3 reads CASSQTLGHSYEQYF. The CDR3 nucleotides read TGTGCCAGCAGCCAAACCCTCGGCCACTCCTACGAGCAGTACTTC.

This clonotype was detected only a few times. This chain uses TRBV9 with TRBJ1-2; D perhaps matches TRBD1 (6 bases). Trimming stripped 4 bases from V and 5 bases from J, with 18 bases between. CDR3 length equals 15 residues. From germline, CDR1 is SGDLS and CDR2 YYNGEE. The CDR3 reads CASSKEGGPMYGYTF. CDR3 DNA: TGTGCCAGCAGCAAAGAGGGGGGCCCAATGTATGGCTACACCTTC.

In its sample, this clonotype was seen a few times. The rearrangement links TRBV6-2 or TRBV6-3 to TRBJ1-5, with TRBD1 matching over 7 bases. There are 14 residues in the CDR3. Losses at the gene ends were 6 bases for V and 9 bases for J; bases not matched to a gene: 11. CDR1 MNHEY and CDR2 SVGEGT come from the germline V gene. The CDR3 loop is CASSLDRTRWPQHF. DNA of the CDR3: TGTGCCAGCAGCTTGGACAGGACCCGGTGGCCCCAGCATTTT.

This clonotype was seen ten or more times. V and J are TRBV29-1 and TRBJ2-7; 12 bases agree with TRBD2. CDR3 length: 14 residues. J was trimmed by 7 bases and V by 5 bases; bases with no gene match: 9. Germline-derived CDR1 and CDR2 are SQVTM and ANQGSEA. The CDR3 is CSVLTSGGTGEQYF. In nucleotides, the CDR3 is TGCAGCGTTCTCACTAGCGGGGGGACTGGGGAGCAGTACTTC.

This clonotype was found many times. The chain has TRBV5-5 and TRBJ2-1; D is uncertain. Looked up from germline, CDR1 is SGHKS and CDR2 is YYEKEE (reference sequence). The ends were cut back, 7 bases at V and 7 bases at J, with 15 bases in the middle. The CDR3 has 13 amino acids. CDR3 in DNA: TGTGCCAGCGGCTGGTGGCCAGAGAATGAGCAGTTCTTC. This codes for CASGWWPENEQFF.

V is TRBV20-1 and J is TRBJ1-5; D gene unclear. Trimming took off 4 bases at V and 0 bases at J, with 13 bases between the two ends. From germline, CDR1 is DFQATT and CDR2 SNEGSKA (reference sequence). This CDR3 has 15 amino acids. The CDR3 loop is CSAIGGINSNQPQHF. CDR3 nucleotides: TGCAGTGCTATTGGAGGGATTAATAGCAATCAGCCCCAGCATTTT.

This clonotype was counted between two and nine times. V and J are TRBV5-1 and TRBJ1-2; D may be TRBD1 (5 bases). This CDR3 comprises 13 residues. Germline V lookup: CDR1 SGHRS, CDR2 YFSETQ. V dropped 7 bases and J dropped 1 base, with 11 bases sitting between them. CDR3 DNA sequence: TGCGCCAGCCAGGGTGGCCTTAACTATGGCTACACCTTC. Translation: CASQGGLNYGYTF.

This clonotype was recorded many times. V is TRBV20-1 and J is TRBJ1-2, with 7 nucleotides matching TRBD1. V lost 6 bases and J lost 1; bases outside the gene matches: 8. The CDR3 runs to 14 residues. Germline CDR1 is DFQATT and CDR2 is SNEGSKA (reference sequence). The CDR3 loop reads CSADGTDYNYGYTF. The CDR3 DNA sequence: TGCAGTGCAGACGGGACAGATTATAACTATGGCTACACCTTC.

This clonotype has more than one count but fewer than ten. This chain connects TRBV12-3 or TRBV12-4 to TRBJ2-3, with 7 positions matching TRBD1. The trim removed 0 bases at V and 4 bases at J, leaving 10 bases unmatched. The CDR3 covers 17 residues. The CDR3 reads CASSLALQGERADTQYF. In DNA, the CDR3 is TGTGCCAGCAGTTTAGCGCTTCAGGGGGAGAGGGCAGATACGCAGTATTTT.

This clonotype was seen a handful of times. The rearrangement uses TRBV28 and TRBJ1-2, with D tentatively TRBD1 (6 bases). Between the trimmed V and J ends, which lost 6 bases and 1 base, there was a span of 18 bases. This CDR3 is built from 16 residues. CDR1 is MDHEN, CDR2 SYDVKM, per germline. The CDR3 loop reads CASSIPGTFDNYGYTF. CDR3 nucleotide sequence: TGTGCCAGCAGCATTCCCGGGACATTTGATAACTATGGCTACACCTTC.

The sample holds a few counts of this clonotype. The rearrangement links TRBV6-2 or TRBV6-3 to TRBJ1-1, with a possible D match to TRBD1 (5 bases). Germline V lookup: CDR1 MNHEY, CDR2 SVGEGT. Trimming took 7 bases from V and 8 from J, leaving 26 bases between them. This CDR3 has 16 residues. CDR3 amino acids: CASKLDHRLHRGEAFF. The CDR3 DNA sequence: TGTGCCAGCAAACTAGACCATCGCCTTCATAGGGGAGAAGCTTTCTTT.